This TCR beta chain was recovered during a study of response to subunit inactivated influenza vaccine. TCRdb re-analysed the RT-PCR reads in MiXCR, keeping a single row per CDR3 protein. Of 650,000 or so distinct CDR3 sequences listed, about 14% are singletons. CDR1 LGHDT and CDR2 YNNKEL come from the germline V gene (reference sequence). With V trimmed by 0 bases and J by 3 bases, 12 bases remained unmatched. The length of the CDR3 is 18 residues. This clonotype was observed many times. This specimen was PBMCs from blood, taken around 15 days before vaccination. The V and J genes are TRBV3-1 and TRBJ2-7; 9 nucleotides align to TRBD2. This receptor was identified in a man aged 45-65 years who received an inactivated influenza vaccine. The CDR3 region is CASSQEYTRASGVYEQYF. In nucleotides, the CDR3 is TGTGCCAGCAGCCAAGAGTACACGAGGGCTAGCGGGGTCTACGAGCAGTACTTC.